Given below is one T cell receptor beta chain in context. Germline V CDR1 and CDR2: MDHEN, SYDVKM. The CDR3 has 14 amino acids. The ends lost 8 bases at V and 1 base at J; junction bases unmatched: 0. The entry originates in a study of blood T cell repertoires in COVID-19. Some clones are missing from TCRdb's copy, which holds only in-frame ones; the method was immunoSEQ multiplex PCR. The repertoire consists of approximately 240,000 clones, with 65% to 85% occurring once and the leading ten covering more than 2.5%. The J gene is TRBJ2-2, the V gene TRBV28, with 11 bases lining up with TRBD2. Material for sequencing was peripheral blood. The origin of this receptor is a woman between 25 and 40 years old who had recovered from COVID-19. The DNA of the CDR3 is TGTGCCAGCGGGACTAGCGGGAACACCGGGGAGCTGTTTTTT. Its protein product is CASGTSGNTGELFF.